Sequencing of this T cell receptor beta chain was carried out in a study of blood T cell repertoires in COVID-19. Repertoires were generated with immunoSEQ multiplex PCR, while TCRdb's copy carries only in-frame clones and drops some. Of under 250,000 clones listed, about 80% are singletons. V was pared by 8 bases and J by 1 base, with 12 bases between. The CDR3 spans 14 residues. CDR1 SNHLY and CDR2 FYNNEI come from the germline V gene. The sequenced material came from peripheral blood. V is TRBV2 and J is TRBJ1-5, with D possibly being TRBD1 (5 bases). This sequence was found in a woman aged 30 to 39 who had recovered from COVID-19. In DNA, the CDR3 is TGTGCCAGCTGGAGGGGTTTGAGCAATCAGCCCCAGCATTTT. This gives the protein CASWRGLSNQPQHF. The full variable domain, completed using reference TRBV2 and TRBJ1-5, is EPEVTQTPSHQVTQMGQEVILRCVPISNHLYFYWYRQILGQKVEFLVSFYNNEISEKSEIFDDQFSVERPDGSNFTLKIRSTKLEDSAMYFCASWRGLSNQPQHFGDGTRLSIL.